This TCR beta chain was identified during a study of blood T cells in healthy people across ages (dated by TCRdb to between 2014 and 2016). About the study as a whole: In model experiments, roughly one uniquely barcoded TCR beta cDNA molecule per two T cells was captured by template switching. To avoid experimental bias, donors of different ages were distributed randomly across sequencing lanes. To track age-related changes in TCR beta repertoire diversity, the study relied on deep sequencing normalized with unique cDNA molecular identifiers. Using the same blood draw, the study looked at two additional independent replicas of 1 million unique cDNA reads for two donors, one aged 18 to 29 and the other aged 80 or older. The donors were split into four age groups: young (average around 17 years), middle-aged (roughly 39), aged (more than 55) and long-lived (about 74). The full study reports these points: The CMV infection status of donors was not known, potentially confounding age-related changes in expanded clonotypes. Bulk unsorted PBMC profiling prevented conclusive comparison of naive and antigen-experienced compartments. There was a strong correlation between observed TCR beta diversity and the percentage of naive T cells measured by flow cytometry. Total diversity estimates from one million sequenced T cells were considered lower bounds and underestimates. Compared with the aged group, the long-lived group had more naive CD4+ T cells, fewer expanded clones and increased TCR diversity, suggesting age selection. Observed TCR beta diversity per million T cells fell roughly linearly with age, and a significant reduction was already apparent by age around 40.

Library method: 5' RACE. Reads for this sample came from an Illumina HiSeq 2500. The second PCR ran for roughly 6 to 11 cycles and used a J-beta primer mix along with a sample-barcoded 5' primer. A unique molecular identifier was introduced onto each TCR beta cDNA molecule by a template-switch 5' adaptor carrying 12 random nucleotides. At least 2.5 million CDR3-containing paired-end reads were obtained from each sample. First-strand cDNA was synthesized from all RNA with the Mint cDNA synthesis kit, primed by a TRBC-specific oligonucleotide. Following uracil-DNA glycosylase treatment, all cDNA underwent a first 18-cycle PCR with the universal primers M1SS and BC2_uni_R. From the authors' description of their analysis: For normalization, 1 million high-quality reads were randomly selected from each sample, with every read carrying a distinct molecular identifier. Reads sharing molecular identifiers were discarded rather than binned into consensus sequences. CDR3 identification, clonotype clustering and error correction used MiTCR with a Q25 quality threshold and the strictest error-elimination algorithm. A nonparametric unseen species model using Euler transformation provided a lower-bound estimate of total TCR beta diversity. TCRdb redid the processing of the public reads, applying fastp at Q25 and MiXCR, and retained in-frame beta chains. All rows with the same CDR3 protein become a single entry with the most common DNA and genes. The authors' filters were not applied to this entry. This sample holds around 1.1 million distinct CDR3 sequences; 30% to 40% were observed only once. Of the sample, approximately 14% is held by the ten largest clones.

Systemically healthy Caucasian individuals from Russia, some 40 in total and aged roughly 6 to 95 years, were included as donors. Around 9.8 milliliters of peripheral blood were collected from each donor into EDTA-treated Vacutainer tubes. Ficoll-Paque density-gradient centrifugation was used to isolate PBMCs, with at least 6 million obtained per sample. Total RNA, at least 6 micrograms per sample, was extracted from PBMCs with Trizol reagent. For every donor, an aliquot of PBMCs went through flow cytometry to measure the percentages of naive CD45RAhigh/CD27high T cells. The CDR3 covers 15 residues, taking in both the cysteine and the phenylalanine. Just CDR3 DNA is preserved here, 45 bases in frame from base 1. Notes on this clonotype: Its recognized antigen is unknown. A much larger clone lies one base from this, so it may be a read error.

The receptor chain draws on TRBV12-3 or TRBV12-4 and TRBJ2-1; 8 junctional bases match TRBD1. Gene TRBJ2-7 matches the end of the DNA better, so the J call may be wrong. The receptor's source is a man aged 18 to 29 in good health. The sample was blood. The CDR3 amino acid sequence is: CATGQGPSSYNEQYF. The base sequence is TGTGCCACAGGACAGGGTCCTAGCTCCTACAATGAGCAGTACTTC.